This T cell receptor (beta chain) was identified during a study of shared clonotypes between healthy human individuals. Study-wide results and limits: Naive subsets tended to show greater estimated richness than memory subsets. The low donor count limited represented genetic and exposure-history diversity.

Germline V lookup: CDR1 LNHDA, CDR2 SQIVND (reference sequence). Trimming cost V 4 bases and J 0 bases, with 13 bases left between them. The CDR3 length is 15 residues. It was across several immunoSEQ plates that each subset's genomic DNA was evenly split. Study processing details: ImmunoSEQ sequences covered only the junction and lacked quality scores; filtering therefore differed. Assay: immunoSEQ multiplex PCR; the TCRdb copy retains only in-frame clones and omits some. V, J and clone size are those of that table, while D and trimming were read from the DNA. Here the sample spans around 980,000 clones, approximately 80% being singletons. Concerning this clone: Its antigen remains unidentified.

The sequenced material came from memory CD4+ T cells from PBMCs. Subset given: CD45RA-negative fraction. The clonotype comes from a man aged 18 to 29 in good health. Some clones in this sample may be carry-over from other donors' samples. The rearrangement uses TRBV19 and TRBJ2-7, with D uncertain. The CDR3 loop is CASSTTHSASYEQYF. In DNA, the CDR3 is TGTGCCAGTAGTACGACACACAGCGCCTCCTACGAGCAGTACTTC.